This TCR beta chain derives from a study of blood T cell repertoires in COVID-19. At the level of the study: Samples of COVID-19 (acute and convalescent) were obtained from the United States, Italy and Spain. T cells, B-cell-depleted T cells, or PBMCs supplied cDNA or gDNA.

There are 15 residues in the CDR3. Germline values: CDR1 MGHRA, CDR2 YSYEKL. The V gene lost 2 bases and the J gene lost 3 bases, with 11 bases spanning the gap. In the original processing: The assay estimated nucleated cells by amplifying reference gene primers. Sequenced by immunoSEQ multiplex PCR; TCRdb stores in-frame clones only, minus some. V, J and clone size derive from that table, while D and trimming were established from the DNA sequence. The sample shows approximately 220,000 clones, 70% to 90% of them seen only once. This chain links TRBV4-1 with TRBJ2-4; unclear D gene. The clonotype originates from a man between 60 and 75 years old with acute or convalescent COVID-19. The sample taken for sequencing was peripheral blood. The CDR3, as DNA: TGCGCCAGCAGCCAAATCCCGCCTAGCAAAAACATTCAGTACTTC. It codes for CASSQIPPSKNIQYF.